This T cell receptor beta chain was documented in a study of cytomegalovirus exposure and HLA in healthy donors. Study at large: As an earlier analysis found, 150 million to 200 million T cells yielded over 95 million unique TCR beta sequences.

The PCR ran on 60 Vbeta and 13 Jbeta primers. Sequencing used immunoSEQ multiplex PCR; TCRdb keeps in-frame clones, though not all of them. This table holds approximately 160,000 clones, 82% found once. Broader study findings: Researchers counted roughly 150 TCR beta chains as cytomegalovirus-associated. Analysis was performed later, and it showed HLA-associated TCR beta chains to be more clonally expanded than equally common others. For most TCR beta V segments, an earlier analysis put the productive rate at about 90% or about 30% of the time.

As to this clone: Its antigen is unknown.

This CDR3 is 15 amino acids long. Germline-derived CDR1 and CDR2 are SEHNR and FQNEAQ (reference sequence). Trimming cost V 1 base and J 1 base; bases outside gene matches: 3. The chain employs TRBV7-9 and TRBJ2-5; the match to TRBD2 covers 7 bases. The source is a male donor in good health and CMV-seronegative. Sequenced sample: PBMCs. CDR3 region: CASSLGSSGQETQYF. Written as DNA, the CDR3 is TGTGCCAGCAGCTTAGGATCTAGCGGCCAAGAGACCCAGTACTTC. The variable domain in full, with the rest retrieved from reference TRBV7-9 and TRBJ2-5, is DTGVSQNPRHKITKRGQNVTFRCDPISEHNRLYWYRQTLGQGPEFLTYFQNEAQLEKSRLLSDRFSAERPKGSFSTLEIQRTEQGDSAMYLCASSLGSSGQETQYFGPGTRLLVL.